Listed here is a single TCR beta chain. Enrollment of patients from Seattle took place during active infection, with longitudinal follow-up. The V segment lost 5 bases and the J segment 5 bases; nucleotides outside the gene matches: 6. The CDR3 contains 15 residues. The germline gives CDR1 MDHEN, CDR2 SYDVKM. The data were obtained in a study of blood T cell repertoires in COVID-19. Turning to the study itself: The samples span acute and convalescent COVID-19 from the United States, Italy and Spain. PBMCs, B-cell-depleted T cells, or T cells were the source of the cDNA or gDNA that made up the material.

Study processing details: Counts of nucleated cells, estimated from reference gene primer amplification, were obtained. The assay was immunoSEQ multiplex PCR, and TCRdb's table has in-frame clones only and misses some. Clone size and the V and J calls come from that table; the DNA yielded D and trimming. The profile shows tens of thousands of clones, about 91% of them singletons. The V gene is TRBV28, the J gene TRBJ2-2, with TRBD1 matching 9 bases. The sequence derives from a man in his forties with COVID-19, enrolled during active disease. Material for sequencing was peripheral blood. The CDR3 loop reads CASSVLQGATGELFF. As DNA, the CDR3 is TGTGCCAGCAGTGTACTACAGGGGGCGACCGGGGAGCTGTTTTTT.